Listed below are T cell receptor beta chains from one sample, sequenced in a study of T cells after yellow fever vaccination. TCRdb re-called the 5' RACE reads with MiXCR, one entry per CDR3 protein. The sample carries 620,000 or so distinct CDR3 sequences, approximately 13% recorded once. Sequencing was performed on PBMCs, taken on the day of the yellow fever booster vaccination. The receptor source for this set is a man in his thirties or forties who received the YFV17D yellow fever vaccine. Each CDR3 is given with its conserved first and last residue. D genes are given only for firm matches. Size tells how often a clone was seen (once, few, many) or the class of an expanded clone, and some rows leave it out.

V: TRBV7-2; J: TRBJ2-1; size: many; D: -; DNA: TGTGCCAGCAGCTTACTTGGCTATGAGCAGTTCTTC; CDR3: CASSLLGYEQFF
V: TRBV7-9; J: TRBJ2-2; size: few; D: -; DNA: TGTGCCAGCAGCTTCAGCGTTCGGACCGGGGAGCTGTTTTTT; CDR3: CASSFSVRTGELFF
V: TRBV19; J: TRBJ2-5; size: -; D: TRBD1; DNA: TGTGCCAGTAGTATAGATCTAGGGACAGAAGAGACCCAGTACTTC; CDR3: CASSIDLGTEETQYF
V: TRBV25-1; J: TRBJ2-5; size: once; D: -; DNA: TGTGCCAGCAGTGAGGGTTGGGAGACCCTGTACTTC; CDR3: CASSEGWETLYF
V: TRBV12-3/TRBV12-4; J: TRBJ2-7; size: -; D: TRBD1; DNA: TGTGCCAGCAGTACGACAGGGGTAGACTACGAGCAGTACTTC; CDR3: CASSTTGVDYEQYF
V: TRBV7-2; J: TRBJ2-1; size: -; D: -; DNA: TGTGCCAGCAGCTTAGGCCGGGTAGCTGAGCAGTTCTTC; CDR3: CASSLGRVAEQFF
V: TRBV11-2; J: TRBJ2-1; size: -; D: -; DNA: TGTGCCAGCAGCCTACAGGGTAGTCCAAGGAATGAGCAGTTCTTC; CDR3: CASSLQGSPRNEQFF
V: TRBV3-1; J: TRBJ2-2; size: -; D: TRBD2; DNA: TGTGCCAGCAGCCAGGTCCCCGGGAGGGCGAGCACCGGGGAGCTGTTTTTT; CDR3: CASSQVPGRASTGELFF
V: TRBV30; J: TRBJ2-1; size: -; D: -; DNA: TGTGCCTGGGAGAGGAACTCGCAGTTCTTC; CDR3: CAWERNSQFF
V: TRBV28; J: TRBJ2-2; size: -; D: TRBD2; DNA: TGTGCCACACGAATCAGGACTAGCGGGGGGAGTGAGCTGTTTTTT; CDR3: CATRIRTSGGSELFF
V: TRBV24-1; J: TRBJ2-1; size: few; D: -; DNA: TGTGCCACCAGTGCGCCCAAGCTCGGAAGCTCCTACAATGAGCAGTTCTTC; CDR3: CATSAPKLGSSYNEQFF
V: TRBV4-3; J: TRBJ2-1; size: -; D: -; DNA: TGCGCCAGCAGCCAAGTCGGTACTCCTTCCAATGAGCAGTTCTTC; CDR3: CASSQVGTPSNEQFF
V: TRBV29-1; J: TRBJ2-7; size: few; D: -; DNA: TGCAGCGTTGAACTTTCGTGGGTACTCTCCTACGAGCAGTACTTC; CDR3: CSVELSWVLSYEQYF
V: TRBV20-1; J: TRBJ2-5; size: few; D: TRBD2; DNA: TGCAGTGCTAGAGGACTAGCGGGAGGAGGAAAGACCCAGTACTTC; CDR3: CSARGLAGGGKTQYF
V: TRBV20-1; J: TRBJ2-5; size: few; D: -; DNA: TGCAGTGCTAGAGATTCTCGGCGGGCGGAGACCCAGTACTTC; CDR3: CSARDSRRAETQYF
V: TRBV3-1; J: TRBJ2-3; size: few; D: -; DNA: TGTGCCAGCAGCCTATCAGCCCTAGCTGGAGATACGCAGTATTTT; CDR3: CASSLSALAGDTQYF
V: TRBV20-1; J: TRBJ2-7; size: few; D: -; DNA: TGCAGTGCTGATCCCCCGGGACGCTCCTACGAGCAGTACTTC; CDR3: CSADPPGRSYEQYF
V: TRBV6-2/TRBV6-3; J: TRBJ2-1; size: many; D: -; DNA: TGTGCCAGCAGTTACGAGCGCGACCGGGAGTATTACAATGAGCAGTTCTTC; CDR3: CASSYERDREYYNEQFF
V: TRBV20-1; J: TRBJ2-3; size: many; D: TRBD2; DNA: TGCAGTGCGCGCTTAGCGGGAGGGAACACAGATACGCAGTATTTT; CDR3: CSARLAGGNTDTQYF
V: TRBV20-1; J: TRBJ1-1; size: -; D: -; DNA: TGCAGTGCTTACCCAAACAGTGTGGTAGCTTTCTTT; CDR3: CSAYPNSVVAFF
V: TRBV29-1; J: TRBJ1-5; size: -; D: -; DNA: TGCAGCGTTGATCAAGGGGCAGGTCAGCCCCAGCATTTT; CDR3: CSVDQGAGQPQHF
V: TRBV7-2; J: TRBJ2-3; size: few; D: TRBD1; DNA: TGTGCCAGCAGCTTAGCTGGGACAGGGGGCAGAACAGATACGCAGTATTTT; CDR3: CASSLAGTGGRTDTQYF
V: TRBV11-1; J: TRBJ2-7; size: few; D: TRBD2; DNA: TGTGCCAGCAGCTTAGAGGGCGGAGTTTGGCGGGAGGTCGACGAGCAGTACTTC; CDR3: CASSLEGGVWREVDEQYF
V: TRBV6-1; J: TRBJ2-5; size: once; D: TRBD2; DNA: TGTGCCAGCACAATTACTAGCGCCCACGAGACCCAGTACTTC; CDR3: CASTITSAHETQYF
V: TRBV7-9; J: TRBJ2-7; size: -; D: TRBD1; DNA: TGTGCCAGCAGTCGACTTGGACAGGCCGTAGAAGAGCAGTACTTC; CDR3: CASSRLGQAVEEQYF
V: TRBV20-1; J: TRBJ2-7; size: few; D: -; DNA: TGCAGTGCTCCTGTAAAATTCTACGAGCAGTACTTC; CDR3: CSAPVKFYEQYF
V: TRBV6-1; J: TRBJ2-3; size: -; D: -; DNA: TGTGCCAGCAGCTCGGATGTCACAGATACGCAGTATTTT; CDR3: CASSSDVTDTQYF
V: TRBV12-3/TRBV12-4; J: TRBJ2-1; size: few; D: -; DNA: TGTGCCAGCAGATACACTTGGACAGCCGCCTACAATGAGCAGTTCTTC; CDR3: CASRYTWTAAYNEQFF
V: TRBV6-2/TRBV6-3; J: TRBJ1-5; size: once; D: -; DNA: TGTGCCAGCAGTTACAGAGGATATATACAGCCCCAGCATTTT; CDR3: CASSYRGYIQPQHF
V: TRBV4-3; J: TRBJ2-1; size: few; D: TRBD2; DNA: TGCGCCAGCAGCGCAAGCGGGAGTGATGAGCAGTTCTTC; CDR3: CASSASGSDEQFF
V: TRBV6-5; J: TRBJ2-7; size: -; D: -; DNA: TGTGCCAGCAGTTCCGATGCATGGGAGCAGTACTTC; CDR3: CASSSDAWEQYF
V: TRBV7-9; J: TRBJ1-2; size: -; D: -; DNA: TGTGCCAGCGGAACCTACCAGGACTATGGCTACACCTTC; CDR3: CASGTYQDYGYTF
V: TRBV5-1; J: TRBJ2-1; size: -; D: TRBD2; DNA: TGCGCCAGCAGCTTGGCTAGCGGGAGGGCCTCCCCGGCCCTCTTC; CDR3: CASSLASGRASPALF
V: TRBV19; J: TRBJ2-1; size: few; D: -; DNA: TGTGCCAGTAGGGAGGAGGGGACGAGCTCCTACAATGAGCAGTTCTTC; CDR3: CASREEGTSSYNEQFF
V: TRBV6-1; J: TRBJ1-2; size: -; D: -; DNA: TGTGCCAGCAGTCGAGGCGGTCCAGGGGATTACTATGGCTACACCTTC; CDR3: CASSRGGPGDYYGYTF
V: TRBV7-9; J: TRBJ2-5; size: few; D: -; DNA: TGTGCCAGCAGAAACTTAGAGACCCAGTACTTC; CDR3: CASRNLETQYF
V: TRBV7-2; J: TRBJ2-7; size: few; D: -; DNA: TGTGCCAGCAGCTTAGGAGCCCGGTTGTCCTACGAGCAGTACTTC; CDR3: CASSLGARLSYEQYF
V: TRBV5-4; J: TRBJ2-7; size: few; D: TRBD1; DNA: TGTGCCAGCAGCGATGGCCGGGACAGAATCTACGAGCAGTACTTC; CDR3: CASSDGRDRIYEQYF
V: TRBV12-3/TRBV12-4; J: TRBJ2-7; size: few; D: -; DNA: TGTGCCAGCAGTTCCCGGGGGTTGGTCGACGAGCAGTACTTC; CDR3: CASSSRGLVDEQYF
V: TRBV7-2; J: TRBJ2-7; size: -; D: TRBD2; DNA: TGTGCCAGCAGCTTAGTAGAGGTAGCGGGAGGGTCCTACGAGCAGTACTTC; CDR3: CASSLVEVAGGSYEQYF
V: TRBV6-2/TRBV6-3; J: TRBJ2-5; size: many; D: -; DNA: TGTGCCAGCAGTTACAAGGCTGAAGAGACCCAGTACTTC; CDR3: CASSYKAEETQYF